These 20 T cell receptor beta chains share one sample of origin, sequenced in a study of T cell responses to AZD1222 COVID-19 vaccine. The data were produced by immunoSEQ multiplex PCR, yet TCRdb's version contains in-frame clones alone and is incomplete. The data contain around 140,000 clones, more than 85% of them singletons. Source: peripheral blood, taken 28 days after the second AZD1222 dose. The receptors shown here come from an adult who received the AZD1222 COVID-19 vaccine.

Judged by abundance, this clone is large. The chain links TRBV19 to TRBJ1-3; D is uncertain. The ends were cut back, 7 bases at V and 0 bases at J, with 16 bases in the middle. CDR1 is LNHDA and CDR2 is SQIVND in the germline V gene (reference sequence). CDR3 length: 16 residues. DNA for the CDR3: TGTGCCAGTAAGGGCAGAGCCAATCCCTCTGGAAACACCATATATTTT. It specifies CASKGRANPSGNTIYF.

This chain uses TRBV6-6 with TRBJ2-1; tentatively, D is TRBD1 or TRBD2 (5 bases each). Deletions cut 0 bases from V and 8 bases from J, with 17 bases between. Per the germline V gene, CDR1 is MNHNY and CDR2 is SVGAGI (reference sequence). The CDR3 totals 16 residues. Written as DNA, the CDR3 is TGTGCCAGCAGTTACTCCAGGGACCACGGTGTATATGAGCAGTTCTTC. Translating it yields CASSYSRDHGVYEQFF.

The CDR3 DNA reads TGTGCCACCAGTGCTGGGTATAGAAACATTCAGTACTTC. Its translation: CATSAGYRNIQYF. The chain is built from TRBV24-1 and TRBJ2-4, with D unresolved. The CDR3 is made up of 13 amino acids. Germline V lookup: CDR1 KGHDR, CDR2 SFDVKD. V lost 5 bases to trimming and J lost 6 bases, with 10 bases between them.

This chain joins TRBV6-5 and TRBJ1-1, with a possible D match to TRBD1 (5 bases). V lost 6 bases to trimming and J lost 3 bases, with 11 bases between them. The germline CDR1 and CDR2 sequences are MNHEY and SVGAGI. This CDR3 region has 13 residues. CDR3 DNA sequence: TGTGCCAGCAGATCAGGGCCCCACACTGAAGCTTTCTTT. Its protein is CASRSGPHTEAFF.

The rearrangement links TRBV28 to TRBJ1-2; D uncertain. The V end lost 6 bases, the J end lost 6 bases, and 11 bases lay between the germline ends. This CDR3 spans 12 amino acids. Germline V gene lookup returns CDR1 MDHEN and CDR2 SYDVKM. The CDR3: CASSRFPNGYTF. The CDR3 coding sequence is TGTGCCAGCAGCCGATTTCCCAATGGCTACACCTTC.

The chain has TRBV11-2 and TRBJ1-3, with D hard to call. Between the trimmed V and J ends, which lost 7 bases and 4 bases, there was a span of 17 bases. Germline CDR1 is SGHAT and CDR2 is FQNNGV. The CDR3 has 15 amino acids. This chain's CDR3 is CASTVLDLVGNTIYF. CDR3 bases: TGTGCCAGCACCGTATTGGACCTTGTCGGAAACACCATATATTTT.

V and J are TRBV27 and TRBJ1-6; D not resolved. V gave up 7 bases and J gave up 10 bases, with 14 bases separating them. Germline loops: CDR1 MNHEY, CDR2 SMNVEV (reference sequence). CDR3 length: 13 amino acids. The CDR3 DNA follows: TGTGCCAGCATGGAGACTCCGCTCTCACCCCTCCACTTT. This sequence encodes CASMETPLSPLHF.

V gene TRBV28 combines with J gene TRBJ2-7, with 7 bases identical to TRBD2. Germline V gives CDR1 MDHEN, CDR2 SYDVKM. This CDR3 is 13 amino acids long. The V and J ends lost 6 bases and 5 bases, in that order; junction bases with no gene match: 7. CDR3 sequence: CASRFPGGHEQYF. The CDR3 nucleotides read TGTGCCAGCAGGTTTCCGGGAGGCCACGAGCAGTACTTC.

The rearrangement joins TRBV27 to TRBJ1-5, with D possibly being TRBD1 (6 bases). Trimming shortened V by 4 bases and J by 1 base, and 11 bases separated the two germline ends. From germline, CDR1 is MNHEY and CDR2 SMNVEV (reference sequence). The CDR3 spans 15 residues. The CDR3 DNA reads TGTGCCAGCAGTTCGATGACAGGAAGCAATCAGCCCCAGCATTTT. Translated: CASSSMTGSNQPQHF.

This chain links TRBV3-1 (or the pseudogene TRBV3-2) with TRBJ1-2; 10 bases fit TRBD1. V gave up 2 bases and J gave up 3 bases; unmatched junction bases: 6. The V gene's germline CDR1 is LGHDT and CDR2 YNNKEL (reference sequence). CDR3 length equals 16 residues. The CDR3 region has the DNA TGTGCCAGCAGCCAACGGGGGACAGGGGCCGACTATGGCTACACCTTC. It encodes CASSQRGTGADYGYTF.

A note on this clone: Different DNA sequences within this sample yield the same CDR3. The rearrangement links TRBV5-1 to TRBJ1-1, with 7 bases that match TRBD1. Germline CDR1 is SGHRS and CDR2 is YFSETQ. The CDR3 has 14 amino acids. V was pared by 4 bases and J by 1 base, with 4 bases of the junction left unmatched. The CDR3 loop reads CASSPGTANTEAFF. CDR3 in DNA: TGCGCCAGCAGCCCCGGGACAGCGAACACTGAAGCTTTCTTT.

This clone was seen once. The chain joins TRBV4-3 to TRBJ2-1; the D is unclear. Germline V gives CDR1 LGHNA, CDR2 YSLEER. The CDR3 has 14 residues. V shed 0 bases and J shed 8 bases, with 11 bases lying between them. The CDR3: CASSQDRPSHEQFF. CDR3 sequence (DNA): TGCGCCAGCAGCCAAGATCGCCCCTCTCATGAGCAGTTCTTC.

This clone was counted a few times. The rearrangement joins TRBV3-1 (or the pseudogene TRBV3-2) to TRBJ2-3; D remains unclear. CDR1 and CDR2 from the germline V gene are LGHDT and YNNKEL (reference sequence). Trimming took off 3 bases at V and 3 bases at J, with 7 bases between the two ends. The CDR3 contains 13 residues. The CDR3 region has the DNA TGTGCCAGCAGCCATTATCAAACAGATACGCAGTATTTT. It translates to CASSHYQTDTQYF.

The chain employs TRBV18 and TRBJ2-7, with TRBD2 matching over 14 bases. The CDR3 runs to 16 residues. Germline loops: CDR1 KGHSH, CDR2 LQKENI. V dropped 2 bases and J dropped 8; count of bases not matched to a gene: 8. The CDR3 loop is CASSPAGTSGSTQQYF. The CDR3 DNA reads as TGTGCCAGCTCACCAGCCGGGACTAGCGGGAGTACCCAGCAGTACTTC.

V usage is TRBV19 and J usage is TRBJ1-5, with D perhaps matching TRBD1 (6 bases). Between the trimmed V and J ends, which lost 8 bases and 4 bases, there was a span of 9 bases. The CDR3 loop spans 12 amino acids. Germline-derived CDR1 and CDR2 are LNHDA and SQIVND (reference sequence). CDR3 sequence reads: CASSDRNQPQHF. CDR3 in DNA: TGTGCCAGTTCGGACAGAAATCAGCCCCAGCATTTT.

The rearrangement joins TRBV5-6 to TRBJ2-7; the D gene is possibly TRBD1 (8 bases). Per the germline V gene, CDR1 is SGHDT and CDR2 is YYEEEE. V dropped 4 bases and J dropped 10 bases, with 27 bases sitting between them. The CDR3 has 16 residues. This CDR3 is CASSPNGQGEGGIQYF. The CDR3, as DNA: TGTGCCAGCAGCCCCAATGGACAGGGCGAGGGAGGGATACAGTACTTC.

The CDR3 region is CASRPRQGTDTQYF. In nucleotides, the CDR3 is TGTGCCAGTAGGCCCCGACAGGGCACAGATACGCAGTATTTT. V is TRBV19 and J is TRBJ2-3; D perhaps matches TRBD1 (6 bases). Germline CDR1 reads LNHDA; CDR2 reads SQIVND (reference sequence). The V end lost 6 bases, the J end lost 1 base, and 11 bases lay between the germline ends. The CDR3 sequence is 14 residues long.

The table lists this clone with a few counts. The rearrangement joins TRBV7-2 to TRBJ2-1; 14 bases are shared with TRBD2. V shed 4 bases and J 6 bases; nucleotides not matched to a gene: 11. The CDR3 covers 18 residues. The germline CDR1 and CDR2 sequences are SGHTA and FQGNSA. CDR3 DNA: TGTGCCAGCAGCTCTAGGGGCCAGACTAGCGGGAGGGCCAATGAGCAGTTCTTC. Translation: CASSSRGQTSGRANEQFF.

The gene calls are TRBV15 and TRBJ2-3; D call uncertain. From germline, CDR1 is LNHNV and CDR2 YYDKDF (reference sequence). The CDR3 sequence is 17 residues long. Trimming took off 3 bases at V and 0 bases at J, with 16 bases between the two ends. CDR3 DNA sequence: TGTGCCACCAGCAGTTCGGCAGGCCCGCCCAGCACAGATACGCAGTATTTT. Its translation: CATSSSAGPPSTDTQYF.

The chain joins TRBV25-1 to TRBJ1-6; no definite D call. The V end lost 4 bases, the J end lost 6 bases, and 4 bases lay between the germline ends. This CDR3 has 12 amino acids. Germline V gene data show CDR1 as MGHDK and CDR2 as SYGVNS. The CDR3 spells CASSGLNSPLHF. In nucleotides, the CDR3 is TGTGCCAGCAGTGGGCTTAATTCACCCCTCCACTTT.